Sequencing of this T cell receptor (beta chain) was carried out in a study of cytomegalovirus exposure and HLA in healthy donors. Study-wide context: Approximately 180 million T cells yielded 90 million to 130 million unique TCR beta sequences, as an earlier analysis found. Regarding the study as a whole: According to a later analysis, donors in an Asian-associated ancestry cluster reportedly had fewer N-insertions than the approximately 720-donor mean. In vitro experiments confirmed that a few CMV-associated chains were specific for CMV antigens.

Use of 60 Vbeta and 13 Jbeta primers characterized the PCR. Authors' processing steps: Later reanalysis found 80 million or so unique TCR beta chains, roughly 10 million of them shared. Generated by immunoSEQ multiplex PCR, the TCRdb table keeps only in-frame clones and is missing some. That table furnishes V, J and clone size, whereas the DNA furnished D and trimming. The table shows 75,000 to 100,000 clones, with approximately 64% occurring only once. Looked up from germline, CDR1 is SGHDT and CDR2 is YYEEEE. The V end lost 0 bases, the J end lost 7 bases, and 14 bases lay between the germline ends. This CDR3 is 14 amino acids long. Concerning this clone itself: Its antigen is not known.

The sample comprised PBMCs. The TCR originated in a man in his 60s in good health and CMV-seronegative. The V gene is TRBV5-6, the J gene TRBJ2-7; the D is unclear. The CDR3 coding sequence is TGTGCCAGCAGCTTGGTGTCAGTTTTCTGGGAGCAGTACTTC. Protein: CASSLVSVFWEQYF.